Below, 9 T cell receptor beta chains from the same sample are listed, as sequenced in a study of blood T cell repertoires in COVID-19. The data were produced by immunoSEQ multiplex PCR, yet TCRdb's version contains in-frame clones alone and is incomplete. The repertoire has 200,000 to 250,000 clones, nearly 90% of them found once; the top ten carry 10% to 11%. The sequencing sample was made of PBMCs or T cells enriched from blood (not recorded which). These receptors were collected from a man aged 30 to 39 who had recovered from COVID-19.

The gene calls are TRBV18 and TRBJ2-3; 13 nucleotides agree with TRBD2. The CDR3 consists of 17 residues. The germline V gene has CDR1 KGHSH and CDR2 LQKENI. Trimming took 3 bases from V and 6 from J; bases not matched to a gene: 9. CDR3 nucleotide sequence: TGTGCCAGCTCACCGGGGACTAGCGGGGTCCAATGGGATACGCAGTATTTT. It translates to CASSPGTSGVQWDTQYF. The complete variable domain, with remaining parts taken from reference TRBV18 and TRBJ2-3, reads NAGVMQNPRHLVRRRGQEARLRCSPMKGHSHVYWYRQLPEEGLKFMVYLQKENIIDESGMPKERFSAEFPKEGPSILRIQQVVRGDSAAYFCASSPGTSGVQWDTQYFGPGTRLTVL.

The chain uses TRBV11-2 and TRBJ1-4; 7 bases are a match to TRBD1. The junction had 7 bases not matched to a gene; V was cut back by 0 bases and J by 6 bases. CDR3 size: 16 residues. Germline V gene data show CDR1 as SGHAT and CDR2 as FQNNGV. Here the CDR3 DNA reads TGTGCCAGCAGCTTAGAATTGGGCCAGGGGGATGAAAAACTGTTTTTT. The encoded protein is CASSLELGQGDEKLFF.

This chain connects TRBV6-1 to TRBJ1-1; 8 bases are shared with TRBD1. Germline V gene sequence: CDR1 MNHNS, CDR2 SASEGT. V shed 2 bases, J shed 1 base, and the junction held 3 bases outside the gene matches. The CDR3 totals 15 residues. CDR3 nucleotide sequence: TGTGCCAGCAGTGAACAGGGGGCCGGGAACACTGAAGCTTTCTTT. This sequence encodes CASSEQGAGNTEAFF.

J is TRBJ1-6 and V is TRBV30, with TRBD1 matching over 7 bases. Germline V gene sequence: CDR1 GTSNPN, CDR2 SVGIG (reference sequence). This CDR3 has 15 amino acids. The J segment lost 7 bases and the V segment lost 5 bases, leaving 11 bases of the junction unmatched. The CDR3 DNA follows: TGTGCCTGGGCCTACCGGGACAGAGAAAATTCACCCCTCCACTTT. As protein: CAWAYRDRENSPLHF.

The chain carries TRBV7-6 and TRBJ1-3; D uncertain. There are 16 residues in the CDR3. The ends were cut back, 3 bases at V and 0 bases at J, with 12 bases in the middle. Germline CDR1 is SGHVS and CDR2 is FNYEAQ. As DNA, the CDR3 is TGTGCCAGCAGCTTGGAGCGGGTTAACTCTGGAAACACCATATATTTT. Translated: CASSLERVNSGNTIYF. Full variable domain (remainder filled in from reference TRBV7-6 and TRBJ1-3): GAGVSQSPRYKVTKRGQDVALRCDPISGHVSLYWYRQALGQGPEFLTYFNYEAQQDKSGLPNDRFSAERPEGSISTLTIQRTEQRDSAMYRCASSLERVNSGNTIYFGEGSWLTVV.

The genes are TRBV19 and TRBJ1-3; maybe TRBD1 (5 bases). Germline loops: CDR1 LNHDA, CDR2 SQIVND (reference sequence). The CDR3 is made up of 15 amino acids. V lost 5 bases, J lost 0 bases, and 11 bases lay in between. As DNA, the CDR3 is TGTGCCAGTAGTCCAGGGTTCAGCTCTGGAAACACCATATATTTT. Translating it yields CASSPGFSSGNTIYF.

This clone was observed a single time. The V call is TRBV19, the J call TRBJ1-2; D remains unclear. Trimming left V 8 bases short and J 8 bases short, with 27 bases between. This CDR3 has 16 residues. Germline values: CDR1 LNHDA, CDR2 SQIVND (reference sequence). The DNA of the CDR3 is TGTGCCAGTGCCCTCGGAGGTGCTGTGGATATTAGGGGCTACACCTTC. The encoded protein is CASALGGAVDIRGYTF.

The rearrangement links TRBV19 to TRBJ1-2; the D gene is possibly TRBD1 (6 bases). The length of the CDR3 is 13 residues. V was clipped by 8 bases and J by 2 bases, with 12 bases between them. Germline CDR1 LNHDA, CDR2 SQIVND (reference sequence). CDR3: CASRDRLNYGYTF. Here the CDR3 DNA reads TGTGCCAGTCGCGACAGGTTGAACTATGGCTACACCTTC.

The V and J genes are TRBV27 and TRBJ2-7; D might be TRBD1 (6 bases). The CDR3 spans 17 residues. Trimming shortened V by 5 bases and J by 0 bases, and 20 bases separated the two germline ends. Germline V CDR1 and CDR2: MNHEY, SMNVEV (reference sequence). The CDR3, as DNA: TGTGCCAGCAGTCGAAAGACCGGGACATTTAGCTCCTACGAGCAGTACTTC. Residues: CASSRKTGTFSSYEQYF.